This section outlines one TCR beta chain sequence together with its context. The record originates from a study of blood T cell repertoires in COVID-19. Study details: The United States, Italy and Spain provided the acute and convalescent COVID-19 samples. T cells, B-cell-depleted T cells, or PBMCs provided the cDNA or gDNA that served as material.

The V end lost 5 bases, the J end lost 0 bases, and 14 bases lay between the germline ends. The CDR3 loop spans 17 amino acids. Germline V CDR1 and CDR2: MNHEY, SVGEGT. Original analysis: Amplifying reference gene primers gave estimates of nucleated cell counts. Repertoires were generated with immunoSEQ multiplex PCR, while TCRdb's copy carries only in-frame clones and drops some. The V and J calls and clone size are taken from that table; D and trimming were inferred from the DNA. The sample shows around 250,000 clones, roughly 89% of them seen only once. The receptor comes from a woman in her twenties or thirties with active or convalescent COVID-19. Sequenced sample: peripheral blood. The chain uses TRBV6-2 or TRBV6-3 and TRBJ2-6; D is possibly TRBD1 (6 bases). CDR3 DNA: TGTGCCAGCAGTAGCGACAGGCTGTTCTCTGGGGCCAACGTCCTGACTTTC. Its translation is CASSSDRLFSGANVLTF.